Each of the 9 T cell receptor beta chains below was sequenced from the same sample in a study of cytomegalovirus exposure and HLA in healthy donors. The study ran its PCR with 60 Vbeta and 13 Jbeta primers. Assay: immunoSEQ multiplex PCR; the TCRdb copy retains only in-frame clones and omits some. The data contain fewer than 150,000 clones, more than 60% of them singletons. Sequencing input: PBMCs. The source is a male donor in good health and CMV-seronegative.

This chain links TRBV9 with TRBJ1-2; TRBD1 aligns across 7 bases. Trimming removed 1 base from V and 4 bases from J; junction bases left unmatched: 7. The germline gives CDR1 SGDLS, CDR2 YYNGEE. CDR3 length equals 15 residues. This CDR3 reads CASSVQGGAAYGYTF. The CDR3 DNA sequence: TGTGCCAGCAGCGTACAGGGGGGCGCAGCCTATGGCTACACCTTC.

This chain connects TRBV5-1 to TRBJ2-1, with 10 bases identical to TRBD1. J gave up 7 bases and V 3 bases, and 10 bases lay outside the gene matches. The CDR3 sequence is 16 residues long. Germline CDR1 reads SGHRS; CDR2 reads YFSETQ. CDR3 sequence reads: CASSSTDRGLRNEQFF. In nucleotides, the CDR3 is TGCGCCAGCAGCTCCACTGACAGGGGGCTAAGGAATGAGCAGTTCTTC.

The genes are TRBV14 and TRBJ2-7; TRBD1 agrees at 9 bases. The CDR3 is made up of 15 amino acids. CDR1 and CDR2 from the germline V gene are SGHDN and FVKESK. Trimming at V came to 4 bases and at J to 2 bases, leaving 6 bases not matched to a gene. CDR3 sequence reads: CASSRPGQGTYEQYF. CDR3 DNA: TGTGCCAGCAGCCGACCGGGACAGGGCACCTACGAGCAGTACTTC.

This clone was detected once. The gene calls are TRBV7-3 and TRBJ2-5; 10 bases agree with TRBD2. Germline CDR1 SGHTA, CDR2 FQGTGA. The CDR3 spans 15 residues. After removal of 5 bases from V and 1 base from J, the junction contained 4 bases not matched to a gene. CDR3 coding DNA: TGTGCCAGCAGCGTGAGCGGGGGGGCCCAAGAGACCCAGTACTTC. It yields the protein CASSVSGGAQETQYF.

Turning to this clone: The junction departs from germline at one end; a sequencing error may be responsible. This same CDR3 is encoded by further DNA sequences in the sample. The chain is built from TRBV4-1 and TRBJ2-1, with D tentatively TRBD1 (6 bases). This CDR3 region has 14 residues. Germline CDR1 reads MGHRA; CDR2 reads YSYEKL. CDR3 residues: CASSQELRTDKQFF. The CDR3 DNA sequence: TGTGCCAGCAGCCAAGAGCTCCGGACAGATAAGCAGTTCTTC.

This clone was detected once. The CDR3 DNA sequence: TGTGCCAGCAGCCGAAAGCCCACTGAAGCTTTCTTT. This sequence encodes CASSRKPTEAFF. The chain couples TRBV7-9 to TRBJ1-1; D call uncertain. Germline V CDR1 and CDR2: SEHNR, FQNEAQ (reference sequence). V lost 5 bases, J lost 4 bases, and 8 bases lay in between. This CDR3 contains 12 residues. The variable domain in full, with the rest retrieved from reference TRBV7-9 and TRBJ1-1, is DTGVSQNPRHKITKRGQNVTFRCDPISEHNRLYWYRQTLGQGPEFLTYFQNEAQLEKSRLLSDRFSAERPKGSFSTLEIQRTEQGDSAMYLCASSRKPTEAFFGQGTRLTVV.

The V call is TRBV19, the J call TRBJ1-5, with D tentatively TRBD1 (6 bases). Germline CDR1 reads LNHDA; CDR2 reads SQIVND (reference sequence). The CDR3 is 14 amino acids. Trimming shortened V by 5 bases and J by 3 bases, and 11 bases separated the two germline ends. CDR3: CASSHRDNNQPQHF. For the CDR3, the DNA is TGTGCCAGTAGTCACCGGGACAACAATCAGCCCCAGCATTTT.

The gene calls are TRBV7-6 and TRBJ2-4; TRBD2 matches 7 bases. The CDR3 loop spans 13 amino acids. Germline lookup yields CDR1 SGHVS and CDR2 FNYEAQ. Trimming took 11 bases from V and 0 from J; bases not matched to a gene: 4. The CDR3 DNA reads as TGTGCCTCTCGGGGGGTAGCCAAAAACATTCAGTACTTC. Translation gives CASRGVAKNIQYF.

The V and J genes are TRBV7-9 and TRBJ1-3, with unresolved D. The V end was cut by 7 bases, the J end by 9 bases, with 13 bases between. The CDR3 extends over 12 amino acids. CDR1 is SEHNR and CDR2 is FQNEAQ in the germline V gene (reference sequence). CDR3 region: CASTPRSVTIYF. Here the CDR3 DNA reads TGTGCCAGCACCCCCAGAAGTGTCACCATATATTTT.